The 10 T cell receptor beta chains reported below all come from one sample, sequenced in a study of blood T cell repertoires in COVID-19. Using immunoSEQ multiplex PCR, the repertoire was profiled, and TCRdb retains in-frame clones only, with some absent. The sample lists 200,000 or so clones, over 70% occurring once. The sample taken for sequencing was peripheral blood. Receptors were obtained from a man aged 55-75 years with active or convalescent COVID-19.

The CDR3 sequence: CASRILGGMNTEAFF. DNA for the CDR3: TGTGCCAGCAGAATTCTCGGGGGGATGAACACTGAAGCTTTCTTT. V usage is TRBV7-2 and J usage is TRBJ1-1; tentatively, D is TRBD1 (5 bases). The CDR3 sequence is 15 residues long. The germline gives CDR1 SGHTA, CDR2 FQGNSA. V was clipped by 6 bases and J by 0 bases, with 14 bases between them.

This sequence joins TRBV7-2 and TRBJ1-1; 9 bases fit TRBD1. V was pared by 1 base and J by 4 bases, with 1 base of the junction left unmatched. The CDR3 spans 14 residues. The germline V gene has CDR1 SGHTA and CDR2 FQGNSA. CDR3 in DNA: TGTGCCAGCAGCTTAGAGGGACAGGGCACTGAAGCTTTCTTT. This gives the protein CASSLEGQGTEAFF.

The chain uses TRBV19 and TRBJ1-5, with 7 bases that match TRBD1. The junction had 16 bases not matched to a gene; V was cut back by 7 bases and J by 4 bases. The CDR3 is 17 amino acids. Germline loops: CDR1 LNHDA, CDR2 SQIVND (reference sequence). CDR3 nucleotide sequence: TGTGCCAGTACCCCGCTCAGGGGGGTTACCTTTAATCAGCCCCAGCATTTT. Translation gives CASTPLRGVTFNQPQHF.

CDR3 in amino acids: CASSTGQGLKLFF. CDR3 sequence (DNA): TGTGCCAGCAGCACCGGACAGGGCCTAAAACTGTTTTTT. The chain links TRBV11-2 to TRBJ1-4; the match to TRBD1 covers 8 bases. Trimming cost V 5 bases and J 10 bases; bases outside gene matches: 6. CDR3 size: 13 residues. Per the germline V gene, CDR1 is SGHAT and CDR2 is FQNNGV. The variable domain in full, completed from reference TRBV11-2 and TRBJ1-4, reads EAGVAQSPRYKIIEKRQSVAFWCNPISGHATLYWYQQILGQGPKLLIQFQNNGVVDDSQLPKDRFSAERLKGVDSTLKIQPAKLEDSAVYLCASSTGQGLKLFFGSGTQLSVL.

This chain connects TRBV2 to TRBJ1-3; 8 nucleotides agree with TRBD1. The CDR3 covers 14 residues. Germline lookup yields CDR1 SNHLY and CDR2 FYNNEI. After removal of 4 bases from V and 4 bases from J, the junction contained 3 bases not matched to a gene. CDR3 sequence reads: CASSARGLGNTIYF. The CDR3 coding sequence is TGTGCCAGCAGTGCCAGGGGGCTGGGAAACACCATATATTTT. Full variable domain (outside the CDR3, taken from reference TRBV2 and TRBJ1-3): EPEVTQTPSHQVTQMGQEVILRCVPISNHLYFYWYRQILGQKVEFLVSFYNNEISEKSEIFDDQFSVERPDGSNFTLKIRSTKLEDSAMYFCASSARGLGNTIYFGEGSWLTVV.

J is TRBJ2-7 and V is TRBV7-9; D is undetermined. Germline loops: CDR1 SEHNR, CDR2 FQNEAQ (reference sequence). There are 12 residues in the CDR3. Deletions cut 0 bases from V and 6 bases from J, with 6 bases between. The DNA for the CDR3 is TGTGCCAGCAGCTTAGCTGCGATCGAGCAGTACTTC. Translating it yields CASSLAAIEQYF.

The chain employs TRBV28 and TRBJ1-5; D is ambiguous. The CDR3 covers 11 residues. In germline, CDR1 is MDHEN, CDR2 SYDVKM. Trimming left V 5 bases short and J 9 bases short, with 8 bases between. This chain's CDR3 is CASSPLGPQHF. CDR3 bases: TGTGCCAGCAGTCCCCTAGGGCCCCAGCATTTT.

The rearrangement links TRBV7-2 to TRBJ2-1; D may be TRBD1 (5 bases). The ends were cut back, 5 bases at V and 0 bases at J, with 14 bases in the middle. Germline CDR1 SGHTA, CDR2 FQGNSA. CDR3 length: 16 residues. The CDR3 here is CASSAEQASSYNEQFF. The DNA for the CDR3 is TGTGCCAGCAGCGCAGAACAGGCAAGCTCCTACAATGAGCAGTTCTTC.

The CDR3 spells CASSRDRDKQYF. The CDR3 nucleotides are TGTGCCAGCTCACGGGACAGGGACAAGCAGTACTTC. The rearrangement joins TRBV18 to TRBJ2-7; the match to TRBD1 covers 9 bases. CDR1 KGHSH and CDR2 LQKENI come from the germline V gene. The CDR3 contains 12 residues. Losses at the gene ends were 4 bases for V and 8 bases for J; bases not matched to a gene: 3.

This chain connects TRBV28 to TRBJ2-7, with TRBD2 as a possible D gene (6 bases). Trimming took off 3 bases at V and 3 bases at J, with 12 bases between the two ends. Germline V gives CDR1 MDHEN, CDR2 SYDVKM. This CDR3 spans 14 amino acids. CDR3 bases: TGTGCCAGCAGTTTCAGCGGAGGGCGCTACGAGCAGTACTTC. It is translated as CASSFSGGRYEQYF. Variable domain in full (rest from reference TRBV28 and TRBJ2-7): DVKVTQSSRYLVKRTGEKVFLECVQDMDHENMFWYRQDPGLGLRLIYFSYDVKMKEKGDIPEGYSVSREKKERFSLILESASTNQTSMYLCASSFSGGRYEQYFGPGTRLTVT.